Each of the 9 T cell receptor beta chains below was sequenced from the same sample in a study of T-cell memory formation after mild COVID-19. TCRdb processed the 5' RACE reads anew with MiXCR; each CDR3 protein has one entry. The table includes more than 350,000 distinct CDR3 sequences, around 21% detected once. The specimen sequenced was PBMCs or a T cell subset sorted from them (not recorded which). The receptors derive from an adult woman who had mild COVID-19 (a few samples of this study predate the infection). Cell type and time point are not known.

The CDR3 spells CASSPATGLRSTDTQYF. CDR3 coding DNA: TGTGCCAGCAGCCCCGCGACAGGACTTCGTAGCACAGATACGCAGTATTTT. The chain has TRBV27 and TRBJ2-3, with a weak D call TRBD1 (6 bases). Germline CDR1 MNHEY, CDR2 SMNVEV (reference sequence). This CDR3 has 17 amino acids. V gave up 6 bases and J gave up 0 bases, with 19 bases separating them.

The CDR3 sequence: CASSLRGLSYEQYF. DNA of the CDR3: TGTGCCAGCAGCTTACGGGGGCTGTCCTACGAGCAGTACTTC. The chain links TRBV11-1 to TRBJ2-7, with D tentatively TRBD1 or TRBD2 (6 bases each). CDR1 is SGHAT and CDR2 is FQDESV in the germline V gene (reference sequence). V lost 2 bases to trimming and J lost 1 base, with 9 bases between them. The length of the CDR3 is 14 residues.

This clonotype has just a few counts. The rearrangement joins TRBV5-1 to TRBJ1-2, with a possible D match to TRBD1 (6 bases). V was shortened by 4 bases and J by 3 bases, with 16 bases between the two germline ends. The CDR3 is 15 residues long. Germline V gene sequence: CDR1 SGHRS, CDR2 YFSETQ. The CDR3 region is CASSPQEDRYYGYTF. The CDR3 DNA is TGCGCCAGCAGCCCCCAAGAGGACAGATACTATGGCTACACCTTC.

CDR3: CASSQLSREKLFF. The CDR3 DNA reads as TGTGCCAGCAGCCAATTATCGCGGGAAAAACTGTTTTTT. The chain has TRBV7-2 and TRBJ1-4; D call uncertain. Germline values: CDR1 SGHTA, CDR2 FQGNSA. The CDR3 is made up of 13 amino acids. Trimming left V 5 bases short and J 8 bases short, with 12 bases between.

CDR3 sequence: CASSQLAGGGEQYF. CDR3 nucleotide sequence: TGTGCCAGCAGCCAACTAGCGGGAGGCGGCGAGCAGTACTTC. The chain combines TRBV3-1 with TRBJ2-7; TRBD2 agrees at 11 bases. The trim removed 2 bases at V and 6 bases at J, leaving 3 bases unmatched. Per the germline V gene, CDR1 is LGHDT and CDR2 is YNNKEL (reference sequence). The CDR3 runs 14 residues.

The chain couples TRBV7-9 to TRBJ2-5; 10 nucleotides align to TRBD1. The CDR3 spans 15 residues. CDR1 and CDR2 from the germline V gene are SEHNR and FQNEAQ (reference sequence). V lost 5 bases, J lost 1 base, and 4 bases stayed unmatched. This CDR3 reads CASSQGQGTQETQYF. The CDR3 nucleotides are TGTGCCAGCAGCCAGGGACAGGGGACCCAAGAGACCCAGTACTTC.

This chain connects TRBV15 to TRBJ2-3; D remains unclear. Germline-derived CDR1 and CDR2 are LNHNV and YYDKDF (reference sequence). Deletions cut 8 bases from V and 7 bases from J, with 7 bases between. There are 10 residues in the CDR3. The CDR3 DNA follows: TGTGCCACCGGGCGGAATACGCAGTATTTT. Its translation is CATGRNTQYF. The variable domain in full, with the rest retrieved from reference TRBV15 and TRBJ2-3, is DAMVIQNPRYQVTQFGKPVTLSCSQTLNHNVMYWYQQKSSQAPKLLFHYYDKDFNNEADTPDNFQSRRPNTSFCFLDIRSPGLGDTAMYLCATGRNTQYFGPGTRLTVL.

The CDR3, as DNA: TGCGCCAGCAGCTCCTCCCTTACACCGGTGGAGACCCAGTACTTC. It is translated as CASSSSLTPVETQYF. V is TRBV5-1 and J is TRBJ2-5, with D unclear. The CDR3 has 15 residues. V lost 3 bases and J lost 5, with 17 bases in between. Germline V gene sequence: CDR1 SGHRS, CDR2 YFSETQ.

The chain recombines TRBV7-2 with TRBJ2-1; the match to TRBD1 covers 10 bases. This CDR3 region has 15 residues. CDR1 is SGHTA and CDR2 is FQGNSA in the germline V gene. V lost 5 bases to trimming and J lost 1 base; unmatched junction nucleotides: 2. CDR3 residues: CASSMDRGSYNEQFF. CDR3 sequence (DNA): TGTGCCAGCAGCATGGACAGGGGGTCCTACAATGAGCAGTTCTTC.